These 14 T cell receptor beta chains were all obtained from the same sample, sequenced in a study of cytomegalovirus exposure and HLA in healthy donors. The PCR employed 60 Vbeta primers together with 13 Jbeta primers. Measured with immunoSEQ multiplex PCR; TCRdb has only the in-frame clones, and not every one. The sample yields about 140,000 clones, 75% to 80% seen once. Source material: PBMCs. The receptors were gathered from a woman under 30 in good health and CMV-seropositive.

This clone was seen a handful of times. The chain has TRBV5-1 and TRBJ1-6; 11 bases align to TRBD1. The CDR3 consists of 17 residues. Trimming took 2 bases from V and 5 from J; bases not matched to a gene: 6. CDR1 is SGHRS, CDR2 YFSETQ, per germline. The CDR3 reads CASSFRGQGENNSPLHF. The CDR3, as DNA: TGCGCCAGCAGCTTTCGGGGACAGGGGGAGAATAATTCACCCCTCCACTTT.

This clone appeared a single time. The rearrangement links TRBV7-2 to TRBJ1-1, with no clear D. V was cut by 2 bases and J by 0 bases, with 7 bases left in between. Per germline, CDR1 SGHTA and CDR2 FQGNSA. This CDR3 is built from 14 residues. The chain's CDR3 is CASSLIALNTEAFF. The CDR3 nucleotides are TGTGCCAGCAGCTTAATAGCCTTGAACACTGAAGCTTTCTTT.

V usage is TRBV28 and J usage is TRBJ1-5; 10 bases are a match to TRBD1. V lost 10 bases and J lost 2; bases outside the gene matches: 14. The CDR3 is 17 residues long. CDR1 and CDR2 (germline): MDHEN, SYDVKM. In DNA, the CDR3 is TGTGCCACCACCCGGGACAGGGGTATAATGGGCAATCAGCCCCAGCATTTT. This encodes CATTRDRGIMGNQPQHF.

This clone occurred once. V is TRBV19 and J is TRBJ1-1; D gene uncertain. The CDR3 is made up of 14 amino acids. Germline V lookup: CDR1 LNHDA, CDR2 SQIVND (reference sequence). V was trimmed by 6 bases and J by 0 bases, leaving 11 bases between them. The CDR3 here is CASSTEWLNTEAFF. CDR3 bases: TGTGCCAGTAGCACAGAATGGCTGAACACTGAAGCTTTCTTT.

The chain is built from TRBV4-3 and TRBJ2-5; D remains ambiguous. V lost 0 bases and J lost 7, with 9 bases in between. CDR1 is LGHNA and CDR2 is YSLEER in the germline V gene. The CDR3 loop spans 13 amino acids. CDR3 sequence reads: CASSQDQRGTQYF. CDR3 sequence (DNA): TGCGCCAGCAGCCAAGATCAGCGAGGGACCCAGTACTTC.

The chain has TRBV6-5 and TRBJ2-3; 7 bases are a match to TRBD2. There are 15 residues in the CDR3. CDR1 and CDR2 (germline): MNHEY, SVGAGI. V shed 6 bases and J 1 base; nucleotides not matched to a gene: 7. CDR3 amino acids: CASSPLAAGTDTQYF. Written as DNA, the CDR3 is TGTGCCAGCAGCCCCCTAGCGGCAGGCACAGATACGCAGTATTTT.

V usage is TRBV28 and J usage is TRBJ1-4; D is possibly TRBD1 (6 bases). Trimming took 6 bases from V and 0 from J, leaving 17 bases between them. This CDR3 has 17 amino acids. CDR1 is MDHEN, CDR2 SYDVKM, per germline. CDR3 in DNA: TGTGCCAGCAGCCCTCCGGGGGGGCTTTCAACTAATGAAAAACTGTTTTTT. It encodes CASSPPGGLSTNEKLFF. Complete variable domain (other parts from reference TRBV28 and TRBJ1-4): DVKVTQSSRYLVKRTGEKVFLECVQDMDHENMFWYRQDPGLGLRLIYFSYDVKMKEKGDIPEGYSVSREKKERFSLILESASTNQTSMYLCASSPPGGLSTNEKLFFGSGTQLSVL.

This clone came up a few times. The CDR3, as DNA: TGCGCCAGCAGAGGGGGGAACACTGAAGCTTTCTTT. This sequence encodes CASRGGNTEAFF. The chain uses TRBV5-1 and TRBJ1-1; TRBD1 is a possible D gene (6 bases). Trimming shortened V by 5 bases and J by 1 base, and 6 bases separated the two germline ends. The CDR3 is 12 amino acids. CDR1 is SGHRS and CDR2 is YFSETQ in the germline V gene. The full variable domain, rest sourced from reference TRBV5-1 and TRBJ1-1, is KAGVTQTPRYLIKTRGQQVTLSCSPISGHRSVSWYQQTPGQGLQFLFEYFSETQRNKGNFPGRFSGRQFSNSRSEMNVSTLELGDSALYLCASRGGNTEAFFGQGTRLTVV.

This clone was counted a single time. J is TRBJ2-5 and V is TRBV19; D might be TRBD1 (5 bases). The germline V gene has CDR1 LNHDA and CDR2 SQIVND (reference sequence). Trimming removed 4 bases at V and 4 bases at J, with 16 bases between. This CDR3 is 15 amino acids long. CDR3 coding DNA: TGTGCCAGTAGTAAGGGGCTGGGATACGGAGAGACCCAGTACTTC. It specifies CASSKGLGYGETQYF.

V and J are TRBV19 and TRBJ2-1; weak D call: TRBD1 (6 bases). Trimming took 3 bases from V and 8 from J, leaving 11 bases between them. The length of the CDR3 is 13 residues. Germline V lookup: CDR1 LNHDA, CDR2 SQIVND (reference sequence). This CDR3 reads CASSMWGRDEQFF. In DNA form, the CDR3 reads TGTGCCAGTAGTATGTGGGGGCGGGATGAGCAGTTCTTC.

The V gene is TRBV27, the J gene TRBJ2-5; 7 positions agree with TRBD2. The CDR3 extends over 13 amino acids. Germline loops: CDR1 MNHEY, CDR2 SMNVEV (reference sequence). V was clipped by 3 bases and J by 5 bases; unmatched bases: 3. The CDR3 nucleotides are TGTGCCAGCAGTTTCTCCGGGGGGGAGACCCAGTACTTC. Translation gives CASSFSGGETQYF.

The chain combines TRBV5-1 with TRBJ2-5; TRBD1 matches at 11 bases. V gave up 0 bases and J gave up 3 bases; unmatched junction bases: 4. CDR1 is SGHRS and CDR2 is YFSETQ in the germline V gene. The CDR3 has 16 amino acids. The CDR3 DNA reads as TGCGCCAGCAGCTTGGGGCCGGGACAGGGGGAAGAGACCCAGTACTTC. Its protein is CASSLGPGQGEETQYF. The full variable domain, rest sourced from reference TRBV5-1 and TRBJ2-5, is KAGVTQTPRYLIKTRGQQVTLSCSPISGHRSVSWYQQTPGQGLQFLFEYFSETQRNKGNFPGRFSGRQFSNSRSEMNVSTLELGDSALYLCASSLGPGQGEETQYFGPGTRLLVL.

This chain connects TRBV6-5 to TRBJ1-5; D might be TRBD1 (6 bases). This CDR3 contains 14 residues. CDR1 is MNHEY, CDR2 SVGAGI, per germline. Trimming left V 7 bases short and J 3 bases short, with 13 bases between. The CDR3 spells CASTRDTINQPQHF. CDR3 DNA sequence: TGTGCCAGCACTCGGGACACCATCAATCAGCCCCAGCATTTT.

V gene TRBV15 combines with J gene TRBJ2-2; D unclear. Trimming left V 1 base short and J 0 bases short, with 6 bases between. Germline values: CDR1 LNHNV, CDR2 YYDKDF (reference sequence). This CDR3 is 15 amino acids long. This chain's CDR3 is CATSRVFPNTGELFF. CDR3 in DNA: TGTGCCACCAGCAGAGTCTTTCCGAACACCGGGGAGCTGTTTTTT. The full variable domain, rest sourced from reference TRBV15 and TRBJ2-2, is DAMVIQNPRYQVTQFGKPVTLSCSQTLNHNVMYWYQQKSSQAPKLLFHYYDKDFNNEADTPDNFQSRRPNTSFCFLDIRSPGLGDTAMYLCATSRVFPNTGELFFGEGSRLTVL.